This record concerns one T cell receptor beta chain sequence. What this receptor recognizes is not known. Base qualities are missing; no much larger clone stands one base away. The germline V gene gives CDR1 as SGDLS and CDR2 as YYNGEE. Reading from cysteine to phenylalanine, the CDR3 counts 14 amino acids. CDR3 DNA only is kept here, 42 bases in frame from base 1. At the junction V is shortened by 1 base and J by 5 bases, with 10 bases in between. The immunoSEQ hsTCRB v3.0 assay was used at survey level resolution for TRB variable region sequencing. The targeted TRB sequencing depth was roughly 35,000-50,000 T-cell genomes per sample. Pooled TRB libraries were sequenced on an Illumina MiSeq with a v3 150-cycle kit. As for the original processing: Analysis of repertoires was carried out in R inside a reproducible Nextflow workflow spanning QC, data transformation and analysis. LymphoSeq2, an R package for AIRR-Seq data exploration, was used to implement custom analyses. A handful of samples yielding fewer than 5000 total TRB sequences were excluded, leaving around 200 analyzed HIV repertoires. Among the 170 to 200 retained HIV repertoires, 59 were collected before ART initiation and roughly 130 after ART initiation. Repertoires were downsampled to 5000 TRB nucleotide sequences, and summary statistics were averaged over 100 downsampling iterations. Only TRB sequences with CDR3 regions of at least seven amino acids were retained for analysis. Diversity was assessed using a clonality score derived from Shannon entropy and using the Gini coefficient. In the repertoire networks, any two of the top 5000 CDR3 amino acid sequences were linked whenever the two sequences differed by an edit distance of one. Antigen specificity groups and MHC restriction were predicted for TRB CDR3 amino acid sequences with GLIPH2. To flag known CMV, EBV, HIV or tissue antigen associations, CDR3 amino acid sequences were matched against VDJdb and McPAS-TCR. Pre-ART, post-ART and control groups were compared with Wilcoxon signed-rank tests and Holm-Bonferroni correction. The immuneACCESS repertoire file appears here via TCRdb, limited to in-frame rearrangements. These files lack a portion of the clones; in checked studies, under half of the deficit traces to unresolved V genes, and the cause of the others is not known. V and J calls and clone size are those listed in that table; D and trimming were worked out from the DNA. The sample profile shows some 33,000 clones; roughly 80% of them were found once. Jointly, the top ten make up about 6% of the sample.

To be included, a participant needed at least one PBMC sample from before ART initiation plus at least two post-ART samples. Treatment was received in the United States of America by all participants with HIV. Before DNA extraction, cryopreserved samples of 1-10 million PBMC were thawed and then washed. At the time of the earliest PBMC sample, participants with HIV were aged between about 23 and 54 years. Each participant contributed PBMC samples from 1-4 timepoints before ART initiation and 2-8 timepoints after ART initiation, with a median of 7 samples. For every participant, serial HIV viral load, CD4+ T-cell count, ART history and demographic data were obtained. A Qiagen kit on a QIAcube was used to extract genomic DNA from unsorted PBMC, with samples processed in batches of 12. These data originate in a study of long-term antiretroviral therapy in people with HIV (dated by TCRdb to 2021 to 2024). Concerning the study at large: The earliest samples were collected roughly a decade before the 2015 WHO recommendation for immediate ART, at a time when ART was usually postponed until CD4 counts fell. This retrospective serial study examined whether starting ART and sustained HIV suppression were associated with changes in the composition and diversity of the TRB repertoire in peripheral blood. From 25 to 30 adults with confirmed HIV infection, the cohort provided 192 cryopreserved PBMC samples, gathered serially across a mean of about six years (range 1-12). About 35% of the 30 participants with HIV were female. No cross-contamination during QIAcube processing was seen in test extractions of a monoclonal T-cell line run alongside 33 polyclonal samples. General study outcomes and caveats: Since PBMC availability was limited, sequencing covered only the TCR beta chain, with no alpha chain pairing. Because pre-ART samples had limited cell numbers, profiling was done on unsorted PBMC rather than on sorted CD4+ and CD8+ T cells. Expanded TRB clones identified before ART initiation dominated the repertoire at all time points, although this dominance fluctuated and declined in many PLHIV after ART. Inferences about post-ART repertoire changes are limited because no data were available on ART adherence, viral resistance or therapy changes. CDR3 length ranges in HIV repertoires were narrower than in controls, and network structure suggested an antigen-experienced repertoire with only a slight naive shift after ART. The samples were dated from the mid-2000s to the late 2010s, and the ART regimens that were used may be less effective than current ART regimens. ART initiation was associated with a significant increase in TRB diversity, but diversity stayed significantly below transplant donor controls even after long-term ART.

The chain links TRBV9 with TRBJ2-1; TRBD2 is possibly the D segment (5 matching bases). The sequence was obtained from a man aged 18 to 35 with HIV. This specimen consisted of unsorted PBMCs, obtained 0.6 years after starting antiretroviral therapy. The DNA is TGTGCCAGCAGCGTATCCGGGAAAAACAATGAGCAGTTCTTC. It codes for CASSVSGKNNEQFF.